The 17 T cell receptor beta chains below all came from one sample that was sequenced in a study of blood T cell repertoires in COVID-19. Generated by immunoSEQ multiplex PCR, the TCRdb table keeps only in-frame clones and is missing some. The table lists under 250,000 clones, 80% to 90% of them singletons. The sequencing input was peripheral blood. Receptors were obtained from a man aged 45-65 years with acute or convalescent COVID-19.

V gene TRBV5-1 combines with J gene TRBJ1-1, with 7 bases identical to TRBD1. Unmatched junction bases numbered 9, after V lost 4 bases and J lost 6 bases. The CDR3 covers 14 residues. The V gene's germline CDR1 is SGHRS and CDR2 YFSETQ. The CDR3 nucleotides read TGCGCCAGCAGCGGGACAGTTACTTGGGCTGAAGCTTTCTTT. It translates to CASSGTVTWAEAFF.

The chain couples TRBV28 to TRBJ2-7, with D perhaps TRBD2 (5 bases). V lost 5 bases, J lost 4 bases, and 15 bases lay in between. CDR1 MDHEN and CDR2 SYDVKM come from the germline V gene. The CDR3 has 14 amino acids. CDR3 nucleotides: TGTGCCAGCAGTGGACTTCGGACTTCTTACGAGCAGTACTTC. This sequence encodes CASSGLRTSYEQYF.

The J gene is TRBJ1-5, the V gene TRBV27; unclear D gene. The CDR3 consists of 14 residues. V was trimmed by 6 bases and J by 3 bases, leaving 12 bases between them. Looked up from germline, CDR1 is MNHEY and CDR2 is SMNVEV (reference sequence). The CDR3 DNA reads TGTGCCAGCAGCCCTGACACGCACAATCAGCCCCAGCATTTT. Amino acids: CASSPDTHNQPQHF.

V usage is TRBV25-1 and J usage is TRBJ1-2; D remains ambiguous. In germline, CDR1 is MGHDK, CDR2 SYGVNS. Between the trimmed V and J ends, which lost 3 bases and 8 bases, there was a span of 13 bases. The length of the CDR3 is 13 residues. The CDR3 DNA follows: TGTGCCAGCAGTGACTTCGCCACCGGGGGCTACACCTTC. It translates to CASSDFATGGYTF.

The chain is built from TRBV25-1 and TRBJ2-2; 7 bases are a match to TRBD2. The CDR3 is 16 residues long. Germline loops: CDR1 MGHDK, CDR2 SYGVNS. The V gene end was trimmed by 3 bases and the J gene end by 4 bases; junction bases not matched to a gene: 8. The CDR3 sequence: CASSDKREAITGELFF. Written as DNA, the CDR3 is TGTGCCAGCAGTGATAAACGGGAGGCGATCACCGGGGAGCTGTTTTTT.

The chain links TRBV5-4 to TRBJ1-1; D is undetermined. CDR3 length: 15 amino acids. V was shortened by 0 bases and J by 1 base, with 10 bases between the two germline ends. CDR1 is SGHNT, CDR2 YYREEE, per germline (reference sequence). For the CDR3, the DNA is TGTGCCAGCAGCTTGGCCCCAGTATCGAACACTGAAGCTTTCTTT. This sequence encodes CASSLAPVSNTEAFF.

V gene TRBV9 combines with J gene TRBJ2-5; 10 bases match TRBD2. The CDR3 is 21 residues long. Germline V CDR1 and CDR2: SGDLS, YYNGEE. After removal of 4 bases from V and 0 bases from J, the junction contained 21 bases not matched to a gene. CDR3 in DNA: TGTGCCAGCAGCAGTGAGGGTGGTCTAGCGGGGGTTTCCTGGTACCAAGAGACCCAGTACTTC. Protein: CASSSEGGLAGVSWYQETQYF.

V usage is TRBV2 and J usage is TRBJ2-7; 8 bases match TRBD2. The CDR3 spans 14 residues. Germline values: CDR1 SNHLY, CDR2 FYNNEI. Trimming took 5 bases from V and 5 from J; bases not matched to a gene: 8. CDR3 in amino acids: CASSKRLASNEQYF. The DNA of the CDR3 is TGTGCCAGCAGTAAACGACTAGCGTCAAACGAGCAGTACTTC.

V gene TRBV5-1 combines with J gene TRBJ1-5; D is possibly TRBD1 (5 bases). Germline V gene lookup returns CDR1 SGHRS and CDR2 YFSETQ. The CDR3 runs 15 residues. Trimming removed 0 bases at V and 7 bases at J, with 14 bases between. The CDR3 sequence: CASSLARGGKQPQHF. The CDR3 region has the DNA TGCGCCAGCAGCTTGGCGCGGGGCGGTAAACAGCCCCAGCATTTT. Combining the CDR3 with reference TRBV5-1 and TRBJ1-5 gives the whole variable domain KAGVTQTPRYLIKTRGQQVTLSCSPISGHRSVSWYQQTPGQGLQFLFEYFSETQRNKGNFPGRFSGRQFSNSRSEMNVSTLELGDSALYLCASSLARGGKQPQHFGDGTRLSIL.

The chain uses TRBV28 and TRBJ2-3, with a tentative D call TRBD2 (5 bases). V was cut by 7 bases and J by 0 bases, with 20 bases left in between. The CDR3 spans 17 residues. Germline lookup yields CDR1 MDHEN and CDR2 SYDVKM. The CDR3 reads CASTLKSGLWSTDTQYF. CDR3 in DNA: TGTGCCAGCACCCTAAAATCGGGGTTATGGAGCACAGATACGCAGTATTTT.

The rearrangement uses TRBV5-1 and TRBJ1-3, with 7 bases lining up with TRBD1. The CDR3 is 16 amino acids. V lost 0 bases and J lost 4; bases outside the gene matches: 7. From germline, CDR1 is SGHRS and CDR2 YFSETQ. The CDR3 DNA reads TGCGCCAGCAGCTTGGGACAGGGATTAGGAGGAAACACCATATATTTT. Its translation: CASSLGQGLGGNTIYF.

This chain joins TRBV18 and TRBJ1-2; 9 bases are shared with TRBD1. The CDR3 has 15 amino acids. V lost 3 bases to trimming and J lost 3 bases; unmatched junction nucleotides: 5. In germline, CDR1 is KGHSH, CDR2 LQKENI. The CDR3 nucleotides read TGTGCCAGCTCACCGAACAGGGGGCCAGACTATGGCTACACCTTC. Translated, it gives CASSPNRGPDYGYTF.

V gene TRBV4-1 combines with J gene TRBJ1-1; D unresolved. Trimming removed 0 bases from V and 2 bases from J, with 16 bases in between. This CDR3 region has 17 residues. The germline CDR1 and CDR2 sequences are MGHRA and YSYEKL. For the CDR3, the DNA is TGCGCCAGCAGCCAAGAAGAGGTATCTACCGTTAACACTGAAGCTTTCTTT. It codes for CASSQEEVSTVNTEAFF.

The rearrangement links TRBV11-2 to TRBJ1-2; 7 positions match TRBD1. The V gene's germline CDR1 is SGHAT and CDR2 FQNNGV. The J segment lost 3 bases and the V segment lost 4 bases, leaving 11 bases of the junction unmatched. The CDR3 runs 16 residues. The DNA for the CDR3 is TGTGCCAGCAGCTACACCAATCAAGGGGGCTACTATGGCTACACCTTC. Protein: CASSYTNQGGYYGYTF.

CDR3 in amino acids: CASLPGRGTTGELFF. CDR3 sequence (DNA): TGTGCCAGCCTTCCGGGCAGGGGGACCACCGGGGAGCTGTTTTTT. This chain links TRBV7-2 with TRBJ2-2; the match to TRBD1 covers 7 bases. V was clipped by 8 bases and J by 4 bases; unmatched bases: 10. The germline gives CDR1 SGHTA, CDR2 FQGNSA. This CDR3 is built from 15 residues.

The gene calls are TRBV30 and TRBJ2-5; 7 bases map to TRBD1. The germline gives CDR1 GTSNPN, CDR2 SVGIG (reference sequence). The length of the CDR3 is 15 residues. V dropped 5 bases and J dropped 0; count of bases not matched to a gene: 9. The DNA of the CDR3 is TGTGCCTGGGGACCGGGACAGCTGTACCAAGAGACCCAGTACTTC. This gives the protein CAWGPGQLYQETQYF.

The chain employs TRBV18 and TRBJ1-1, with D perhaps TRBD1 (6 bases). V lost 0 bases to trimming and J lost 6 bases, with 14 bases between them. This CDR3 region has 15 residues. Germline V gene data show CDR1 as KGHSH and CDR2 as LQKENI. CDR3 sequence (DNA): TGTGCCAGCTCACCACCGAACAGGGATCCGTCTGAAGCTTTCTTT. Translation gives CASSPPNRDPSEAFF.